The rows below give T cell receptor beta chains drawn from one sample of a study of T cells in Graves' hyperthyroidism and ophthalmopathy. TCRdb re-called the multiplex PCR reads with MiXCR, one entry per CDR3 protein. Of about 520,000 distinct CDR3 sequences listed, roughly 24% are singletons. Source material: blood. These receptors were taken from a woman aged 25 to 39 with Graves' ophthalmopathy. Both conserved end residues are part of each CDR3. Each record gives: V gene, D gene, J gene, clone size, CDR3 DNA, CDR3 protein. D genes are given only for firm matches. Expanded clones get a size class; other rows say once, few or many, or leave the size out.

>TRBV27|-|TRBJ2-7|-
TGTGCCAGCAGAACCCCAGGGTCCTACGAGCAGTACTTC
CASRTPGSYEQYF
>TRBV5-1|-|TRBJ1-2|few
TGCGCCAGCAGCCTGGAGGGGAACTTTCCTAACTATGGCTACACCTTC
CASSLEGNFPNYGYTF
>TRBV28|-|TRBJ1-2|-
TGTGCCAGCAGACTTGGGGGCTATGGCTACACCTTC
CASRLGGYGYTF
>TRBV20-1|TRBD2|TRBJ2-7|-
TGCAGTGCTAGAGATGCGGACCCCACGGGGGGAAACGAGCAGTACTTC
CSARDADPTGGNEQYF
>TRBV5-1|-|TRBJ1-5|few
TGCGCCAGCAGCATTGACCAGGGGAATCAGCCCCAGCATTTT
CASSIDQGNQPQHF
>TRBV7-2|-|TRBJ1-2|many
TGTGCCAGCAGCCCACAATCACAGGGCTACGCTAACTATGGCTACACCTTC
CASSPQSQGYANYGYTF
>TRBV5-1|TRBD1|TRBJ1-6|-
TGCGCCAGCAGCTGGGACAGCAGGGAGAGAAATTCACCCCTCCACTTT
CASSWDSRERNSPLHF
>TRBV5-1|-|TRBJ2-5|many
TGCGCCAGCAGCTTGAAAAACTCCCGCCCGGGACAAGAGGGAGAGACCCAGTACTTC
CASSLKNSRPGQEGETQYF
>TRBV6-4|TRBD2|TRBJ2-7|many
TGTGCCAGCAGCTCAAATATGGGACTAGCTCTCTCCTACGAGCAGTACTTC
CASSSNMGLALSYEQYF
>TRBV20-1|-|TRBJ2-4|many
TGCAGTGCTAGAGGATCATCTGGGCAGAGCTCTATACTAGCCAAAAACATTCAGTACTTC
CSARGSSGQSSILAKNIQYF
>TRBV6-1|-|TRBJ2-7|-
TGTGCCAGCAGTGAAGCTCGGAGGTCGGACTACGAGCAGTACTTC
CASSEARRSDYEQYF
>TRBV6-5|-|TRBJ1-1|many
TGTGCCAGCAGTTACTCAGGAGGGGGCACTGAAGCTTTCTTT
CASSYSGGGTEAFF
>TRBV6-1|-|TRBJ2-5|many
TGTGCCAGCAGGACCTGGGGGCGGGGGTCCCCCCGGGAGACCCAGTACTTC
CASRTWGRGSPRETQYF
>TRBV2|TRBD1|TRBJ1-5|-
TGTGCCAGCAGGGACAGGGGTAGTGGCAATCAGCCCCAGCATTTT
CASRDRGSGNQPQHF
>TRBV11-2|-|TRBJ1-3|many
TGTGCCAGCAGCTTTAGTGGTGTGAGAAACACCATATATTTT
CASSFSGVRNTIYF
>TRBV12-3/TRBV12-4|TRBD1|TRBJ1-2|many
TGTGCCAGCAGTCAAGGTACAGGGGACATCGACACCTTC
CASSQGTGDIDTF
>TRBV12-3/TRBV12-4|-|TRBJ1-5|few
TGTGCCAGCAGCTGGGACATTAGGTTGGAGGGGCAGCCCCAGCATTTT
CASSWDIRLEGQPQHF
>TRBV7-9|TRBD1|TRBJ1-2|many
TGTGCCAGCAGCACGGGGGACAGTGACTATGGCTACACCTTC
CASSTGDSDYGYTF
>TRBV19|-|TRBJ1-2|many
TGTGCCAGTAGTCGTGGACAGCATAACTATGGCTACACCTTC
CASSRGQHNYGYTF
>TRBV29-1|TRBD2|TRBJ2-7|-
TGCAGCGTTGAAGGTTGGGTAGCGGGAGCGACCTTATCCTACGAGCAGTACTTC
CSVEGWVAGATLSYEQYF
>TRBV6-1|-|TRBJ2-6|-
TGTGCCAGCAGTGTAGGGGACTCTGGGGCCAACGTCCTGACTTTC
CASSVGDSGANVLTF
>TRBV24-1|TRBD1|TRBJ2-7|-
TGTGCCACCAGTGGGGACAGGGAGGTTTCCTACGAGCAGTACTTC
CATSGDREVSYEQYF
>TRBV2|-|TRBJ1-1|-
TGTGCCAGCAGTACACCCCCGGGCGTCGGGAACACTGAAGCTTTCTTT
CASSTPPGVGNTEAFF
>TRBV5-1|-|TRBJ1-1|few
TGCGCCAGCAAGGGGCAGAACACTGAAGCTTTCTTT
CASKGQNTEAFF
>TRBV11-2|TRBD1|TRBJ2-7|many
TGTGCCAGCAGCCTATACCCCGGGACAGAGTACGAGCAGTACTTC
CASSLYPGTEYEQYF
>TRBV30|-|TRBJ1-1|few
TGTGCCTGGAGTGAGGGGCGCCCTGAAGCTTTCTTT
CAWSEGRPEAFF